These 24 T cell receptor beta chains came from one sample sequenced in a study of blood T cell repertoires in COVID-19. TCRdb's copy holds only in-frame clones and misses some; the assay was immunoSEQ multiplex PCR. The sample carries approximately 170,000 clones, around 80% recorded once. Sequencing input: peripheral blood. The receptor source for this set is a woman in her sixties or seventies who had recovered from COVID-19.

The chain links TRBV19 to TRBJ2-6, with 10 bases fitting TRBD1. Trimming removed 6 bases from V and 2 bases from J; junction bases left unmatched: 10. The germline CDR1 and CDR2 sequences are LNHDA and SQIVND (reference sequence). CDR3 length equals 18 residues. The CDR3 bases are TGTGCCAGTAGGGTAGTCGACAGGGGGCGCGCTGGGGCCAACGTCCTGACTTTC. It encodes CASRVVDRGRAGANVLTF. Based on the CDR3 plus reference TRBV19 and TRBJ2-6, the full variable domain is DGGITQSPKYLFRKEGQNVTLSCEQNLNHDAMYWYRQDPGQGLRLIYYSQIVNDFQKGDIAEGYSVSREKKESFPLTVTSAQKNPTAFYLCASRVVDRGRAGANVLTFGAGSRLTVL.

The CDR3 reads CAWSRVGTAQHF. CDR3 sequence (DNA): TGTGCCTGGAGCCGGGTTGGGACTGCCCAGCATTTT. V usage is TRBV30 and J usage is TRBJ1-5; tentative D call: TRBD1 (5 bases). CDR3 length: 12 amino acids. CDR1 is GTSNPN, CDR2 SVGIG, per germline (reference sequence). Trimming cost V 3 bases and J 11 bases, with 14 bases left between them. The whole variable domain, filled in from reference TRBV30 and TRBJ1-5, reads SQTIHQWPATLVQPVGSPLSLECTVEGTSNPNLYWYRQAAGRGLQLLFYSVGIGQISSEVPQNLSASRPQDRQFILSSKKLLLSDSGFYLCAWSRVGTAQHFGDGTRLSIL.

The sample holds a few counts of this clone. The chain combines TRBV10-1 with TRBJ1-5, with 8 bases identical to TRBD1. Trimming at V came to 8 bases and at J to 3 bases, leaving 9 bases not matched to a gene. Germline CDR1 reads WNHNN; CDR2 reads SYGVQD (reference sequence). The CDR3 covers 15 residues. The CDR3 bases are TGCGCCAGCGATACAGGGGGATCGGTCAATCAGCCCCAGCATTTT. Translation gives CASDTGGSVNQPQHF.

The chain recombines TRBV9 with TRBJ2-5; D perhaps matches TRBD1 (8 bases). With 4 bases removed from V and 1 base from J, the gap between germline ends came to 17 bases. In germline, CDR1 is SGDLS, CDR2 YYNGEE. CDR3 length equals 16 residues. This chain's CDR3 is CASSPQGGVGQETQYF. The CDR3 DNA is TGTGCCAGCAGCCCACAGGGGGGGGTGGGCCAAGAGACCCAGTACTTC.

This chain connects TRBV6-5 to TRBJ1-1; possible D gene TRBD1, 5 bases. The germline gives CDR1 MNHEY, CDR2 SVGAGI. V was clipped by 0 bases and J by 11 bases, with 13 bases between them. The CDR3 totals 13 residues. CDR3 in amino acids: CASSYSHQGTAFF. CDR3 in DNA: TGTGCCAGCAGTTACTCCCATCAGGGTACCGCTTTCTTT.

The V gene is TRBV23-1, the J gene TRBJ2-2, with 8 bases identical to TRBD1. TRBV23-1 is filed as an ORF, its function uncertain. The length of the CDR3 is 14 residues. Losses at the gene ends were 8 bases for V and 8 bases for J; bases not matched to a gene: 10. The CDR3 loop reads CASPGQGFSGELFF. DNA for the CDR3: TGCGCCAGCCCCGGACAGGGCTTTTCGGGGGAGCTGTTTTTT.

The gene calls are TRBV9 and TRBJ2-7; tentative D call: TRBD1 (5 bases). Germline V gene sequence: CDR1 SGDLS, CDR2 YYNGEE. Between the trimmed V and J ends, which lost 7 bases and 2 bases, there was a span of 22 bases. This CDR3 has 16 residues. CDR3 loop: CASGPRGAQGAYEQYF. CDR3 nucleotides: TGTGCCAGCGGCCCCCGTGGGGCCCAAGGGGCCTACGAGCAGTACTTC. The variable domain in full, with the rest retrieved from reference TRBV9 and TRBJ2-7, is DSGVTQTPKHLITATGQRVTLRCSPRSGDLSVYWYQQSLDQGLQFLIQYYNGEERAKGNILERFSAQQFPDLHSELNLSSLELGDSALYFCASGPRGAQGAYEQYFGPGTRLTVT.

This clone occurred once. The chain recombines TRBV2 with TRBJ1-5, with D perhaps matching TRBD1 (5 bases). From germline, CDR1 is SNHLY and CDR2 FYNNEI. CDR3 size: 13 residues. V was cut by 7 bases and J by 4 bases, with 11 bases left in between. CDR3 sequence (DNA): TGTGCCAGCACCCCGGGGGATAATCAGCCCCAGCATTTT. It translates to CASTPGDNQPQHF.

The rearrangement joins TRBV5-4 to TRBJ1-2; 10 bases align to TRBD1. The ends lost 1 base at V and 4 bases at J; junction bases unmatched: 4. CDR3 size: 15 residues. The V gene's germline CDR1 is SGHNT and CDR2 YYREEE (reference sequence). The DNA of the CDR3 is TGTGCCAGCAGCTTGAGGGACAGGGGACCCTATGGCTACACCTTC. It yields the protein CASSLRDRGPYGYTF.

V gene TRBV10-3 combines with J gene TRBJ2-1; possible D gene TRBD2, 5 bases. Germline V gene data show CDR1 as ENHRY and CDR2 as SYGVKD. The CDR3 sequence is 14 residues long. Trimming shortened V by 0 bases and J by 5 bases, and 8 bases separated the two germline ends. The CDR3 DNA sequence: TGTGCCATCAGTGAGTCAGCGGTCCACAATGAGCAGTTCTTC. This codes for CAISESAVHNEQFF.

This clone was detected only once. This chain connects TRBV30 to TRBJ2-3; D is uncertain. This CDR3 has 11 amino acids. The ends were cut back, 1 base at V and 6 bases at J, with 5 bases in the middle. Germline V gene sequence: CDR1 GTSNPN, CDR2 SVGIG (reference sequence). CDR3 amino acids: CAWSAADTQYF. Written as DNA, the CDR3 is TGTGCCTGGAGTGCCGCGGATACGCAGTATTTT.

This chain joins TRBV5-4 and TRBJ2-3; 7 nucleotides match TRBD1. The V segment lost 4 bases and the J segment 4 bases; nucleotides outside the gene matches: 6. The CDR3 runs to 14 residues. Germline V gene lookup returns CDR1 SGHNT and CDR2 YYREEE (reference sequence). Written as DNA, the CDR3 is TGTGCCAGCAGCCGAAAGACAGGGTCAGATACGCAGTATTTT. As protein: CASSRKTGSDTQYF.

This clone came up a few times. The J gene is TRBJ1-1, the V gene TRBV15; 7 nucleotides align to TRBD1. Losses at the gene ends were 2 bases for V and 8 bases for J; bases not matched to a gene: 5. The CDR3 is 13 amino acids. Germline V gives CDR1 LNHNV, CDR2 YYDKDF (reference sequence). The CDR3 DNA follows: TGTGCCACCAGCAGAAAGCTGACAGGGGAAGCTTTCTTT. As protein: CATSRKLTGEAFF.

The V gene is TRBV5-1, the J gene TRBJ1-1; 7 bases agree with TRBD1. Germline-derived CDR1 and CDR2 are SGHRS and YFSETQ. V shed 4 bases and J 0 bases; nucleotides not matched to a gene: 0. This CDR3 is 13 amino acids long. The CDR3 is CASSRGLNTEAFF. CDR3 bases: TGCGCCAGCAGCAGGGGGCTGAACACTGAAGCTTTCTTT.

The CDR3 DNA reads TGTGCCAGCAACCCTACTGCGCCTTTTAACAATGAGCAGTTCTTC. Protein product: CASNPTAPFNNEQFF. The rearrangement uses TRBV2 and TRBJ2-1; D unresolved. The CDR3 totals 15 residues. V was shortened by 7 bases and J by 5 bases, with 18 bases between the two germline ends. The germline V gene has CDR1 SNHLY and CDR2 FYNNEI. Drawing the rest from reference TRBV2 and TRBJ2-1, the complete variable domain is EPEVTQTPSHQVTQMGQEVILRCVPISNHLYFYWYRQILGQKVEFLVSFYNNEISEKSEIFDDQFSVERPDGSNFTLKIRSTKLEDSAMYFCASNPTAPFNNEQFFGPGTRLTVL.

The chain recombines TRBV5-1 with TRBJ1-2; 7 bases fit TRBD1. CDR1 and CDR2 (germline): SGHRS, YFSETQ. J was trimmed by 0 bases and V by 3 bases; bases with no gene match: 5. This CDR3 is built from 15 residues. The CDR3 nucleotides are TGCGCCAGCAGCTCACAACAGGGGTCTAACTATGGCTACACCTTC. Translation gives CASSSQQGSNYGYTF.

The rearrangement links TRBV6-5 to TRBJ2-5; 11 positions agree with TRBD2. The germline V gene has CDR1 MNHEY and CDR2 SVGAGI. Trimming removed 7 bases from V and 6 bases from J; junction bases left unmatched: 7. The CDR3 extends over 14 amino acids. CDR3 sequence: CASNLAGGGQTQYF. The CDR3 region has the DNA TGTGCCAGCAACCTAGCGGGAGGTGGTCAGACCCAGTACTTC.

V is TRBV27 and J is TRBJ2-1; D possibly corresponds to TRBD2 (6 bases). The CDR3 runs to 16 residues. Trimming took off 6 bases at V and 5 bases at J, with 20 bases between the two ends. Germline V gives CDR1 MNHEY, CDR2 SMNVEV (reference sequence). In DNA, the CDR3 is TGTGCCAGCAGCAAAGAGGGCCTGTGGGGGGACAATGAGCAGTTCTTC. This translates into CASSKEGLWGDNEQFF.

The rearrangement joins TRBV9 to TRBJ2-7, with TRBD1 matching over 7 bases. Trimming removed 3 bases from V and 2 bases from J; junction bases left unmatched: 5. The CDR3 length is 14 residues. The germline gives CDR1 SGDLS, CDR2 YYNGEE. CDR3 DNA: TGTGCCAGCAGCGCGGACAGGCGTCCCTACGAGCAGTACTTC. Amino acid sequence: CASSADRRPYEQYF. Using reference TRBV9 and TRBJ2-7 for the parts outside the CDR3, the full variable domain is DSGVTQTPKHLITATGQRVTLRCSPRSGDLSVYWYQQSLDQGLQFLIQYYNGEERAKGNILERFSAQQFPDLHSELNLSSLELGDSALYFCASSADRRPYEQYFGPGTRLTVT.

The chain is built from TRBV5-1 and TRBJ2-5; D is possibly TRBD2 (7 bases). The CDR3 totals 21 residues. Trimming pared 4 bases from V and 0 bases from J, leaving 31 bases between. Per germline, CDR1 SGHRS and CDR2 YFSETQ. The CDR3 DNA is TGCGCCAGCAGCGCAGAACAGGGAGGGCCGCGCGAAGGGGGGTACCAAGAGACCCAGTACTTC. The encoded protein is CASSAEQGGPREGGYQETQYF.

The chain uses TRBV30 and TRBJ1-5; 9 bases are shared with TRBD1. Germline assignment: CDR1 GTSNPN and CDR2 SVGIG (reference sequence). V dropped 1 base and J dropped 7; count of bases not matched to a gene: 8. The CDR3 covers 15 residues. The CDR3 here is CAWSGPPTGGQPQHF. The CDR3 DNA is TGTGCCTGGAGTGGCCCCCCGACAGGGGGACAGCCCCAGCATTTT.

The rearrangement links TRBV7-9 to TRBJ2-2; 8 bases are shared with TRBD2. The CDR3 spans 17 residues. V shed 5 bases, J shed 3 bases, and the junction held 11 bases outside the gene matches. CDR1 and CDR2 (germline): SEHNR, FQNEAQ (reference sequence). The DNA for the CDR3 is TGTGCCAGCAGCGCACGGCAGCGGGAGTGGTACACCGGGGAGCTGTTTTTT. Encoded protein: CASSARQREWYTGELFF.

The chain uses TRBV30 and TRBJ1-6; D ambiguous. The CDR3 sequence is 15 residues long. Germline assignment: CDR1 GTSNPN and CDR2 SVGIG (reference sequence). V lost 6 bases and J lost 0, with 12 bases in between. The CDR3 loop is CACHTGSSYNSPLHF. The CDR3 DNA reads TGTGCCTGCCATACCGGGAGCTCCTATAATTCACCCCTCCACTTT.

V gene TRBV11-2 combines with J gene TRBJ2-1; possible D gene TRBD2, 6 bases. V was shortened by 5 bases and J by 9 bases, with 20 bases between the two germline ends. The CDR3 is 15 residues long. The germline V gene encodes CDR1 SGHAT and CDR2 FQNNGV. The CDR3 region is CASSPRSGWDPEQFF. CDR3 nucleotide sequence: TGTGCCAGCAGCCCCCGTAGCGGTTGGGATCCTGAGCAGTTCTTC.